The 25 T cell receptor beta chains below were found in one sample sequenced in a study of vaccination and CD4 T cells after COVID-19. Cultured CD4+ T cell DNA underwent sequencing with the Oncomine TCR Beta short-read assay. TCRdb re-called the PCR reads with MiXCR, one entry per CDR3 protein. This table has about 22,000 distinct CDR3 sequences, approximately 38% appearing once. No antigen is known for these receptors. Sample time point: late sampling 161 to 241 days after vaccination in a few convalescent patients. The treatment was: approximately 9-day PBMC culture with coronavirus spike peptide pools or control peptides (ViraFEST assay). This material consisted of CD4+ T cells from blood, cultured in vitro, taken about 7 months after SARS-CoV-2 vaccination. Receptors were obtained from a human donor who had recovered from COVID-19.

The V gene is TRBV6-5, the J gene TRBJ1-1, with D possibly being TRBD1 (5 bases). Per the germline V gene, CDR1 is MNHEY and CDR2 is SVGAGI. V was pared by 2 bases and J by 3 bases, with 7 bases between. CDR3 length: 13 residues. The CDR3 bases are TGTGCCAGCAGTTACGACAGACACACTGAAGCTTTCTTT. This codes for CASSYDRHTEAFF.

The V call is TRBV20-1, the J call TRBJ2-7; D gene uncertain. CDR1 DFQATT and CDR2 SNEGSKA come from the germline V gene (reference sequence). The CDR3 contains 12 residues. Trimming removed 2 bases at V and 2 bases at J, with 7 bases between. This chain's CDR3 is CSARPDAYEQYF. CDR3 nucleotide sequence: TGCAGTGCTAGACCCGATGCCTACGAGCAGTACTTC.

The rearrangement uses TRBV6-4 and TRBJ1-2; D gene unclear. The CDR3 runs 11 residues. Germline CDR1 reads MRHNA; CDR2 reads SNTAGT. V dropped 7 bases and J dropped 5 bases, with 8 bases sitting between them. The CDR3 region is CASMVDYGYTF. The DNA of the CDR3 is TGTGCCAGCATGGTGGATTATGGCTACACCTTC.

This clonotype was counted between two and nine times. J is TRBJ2-1 and V is TRBV20-1, with D possibly TRBD2 on 6 matching bases. Germline values: CDR1 DFQATT, CDR2 SNEGSKA (reference sequence). The CDR3 covers 15 residues. With 0 bases removed from V and 6 bases from J, the gap between germline ends came to 15 bases. The CDR3 nucleotides read TGCAGTGCTAGAGATTCAGGGCTCGGGGGCAATGAGCAGTTCTTC. Translating gives CSARDSGLGGNEQFF.

The V and J genes are TRBV7-9 and TRBJ2-2; the match to TRBD2 covers 8 bases. The CDR3 is 15 amino acids. CDR1 is SEHNR, CDR2 FQNEAQ, per germline (reference sequence). Trimming at V came to 3 bases and at J to 7 bases, leaving 7 bases not matched to a gene. CDR3 DNA sequence: TGTGCCAGCAGCTTGATAAGCGGGAGTGTCGGGGAGCTGTTTTTT. It codes for CASSLISGSVGELFF.

The gene calls are TRBV14 and TRBJ1-1; TRBD1 might be the D (5 bases). Germline loops: CDR1 SGHDN, CDR2 FVKESK. Trimming took 4 bases from V and 6 from J, leaving 18 bases between them. This CDR3 contains 15 residues. CDR3 DNA sequence: TGTGCCAGCAGCCCCAAACAGGTCAGCGGGGCTGAAGCTTTCTTT. Amino acid sequence: CASSPKQVSGAEAFF. The full variable domain, its missing parts supplied by reference TRBV14 and TRBJ1-1, is EAGVTQFPSHSVIEKGQTVTLRCDPISGHDNLYWYRRVMGKEIKFLLHFVKESKQDESGMPNNRFLAERTGGTYSTLKVQPAELEDSGVYFCASSPKQVSGAEAFFGQGTRLTVV.

The CDR3 DNA sequence: TGTGCCAGCAGCCCAACCCAGGGACCTTACAATGAGCAGTTCTTC. As protein: CASSPTQGPYNEQFF. The rearrangement uses TRBV7-2 and TRBJ2-1; D possibly matches TRBD1 or TRBD2 (5 bases each). Germline V gives CDR1 SGHTA, CDR2 FQGNSA. The CDR3 totals 15 residues. Trimming took off 5 bases at V and 4 bases at J, with 15 bases between the two ends.

The chain employs TRBV20-1 and TRBJ2-1; the D gene could be TRBD1 or TRBD2 (6 bases each). Germline assignment: CDR1 DFQATT and CDR2 SNEGSKA (reference sequence). V was trimmed by 3 bases and J by 1 base, leaving 10 bases between them. The CDR3 runs to 14 residues. The CDR3 bases are TGCAGTGCTAGGAGAGGGGGGTCCTACAATGAGCAGTTCTTC. This gives the protein CSARRGGSYNEQFF.

This clonotype has a handful of counts. V gene TRBV20-1 combines with J gene TRBJ2-3, with a tentative D call TRBD2 (6 bases). The CDR3 covers 14 residues. The germline V and J ends were trimmed by 6 bases and 3 bases, with 16 bases remaining between them. The germline gives CDR1 DFQATT, CDR2 SNEGSKA (reference sequence). CDR3 region: CSARSAGNTDTQYF. CDR3 coding DNA: TGCAGTGCCCGCTCAGCGGGTAATACAGATACGCAGTATTTT.

The chain carries TRBV7-2 and TRBJ2-3; 8 bases map to TRBD2. CDR1 is SGHTA, CDR2 FQGNSA, per germline. The CDR3 totals 17 residues. After removal of 0 bases from V and 1 base from J, the junction contained 6 bases not matched to a gene. This chain's CDR3 is CASSLAQREWGTDTQYF. CDR3 in DNA: TGTGCCAGCAGCTTAGCGCAGCGGGAGTGGGGCACAGATACGCAGTATTTT.

This clonotype was detected a few times. J is TRBJ2-7 and V is TRBV11-3; D may correspond to TRBD1 or TRBD2 (6 bases each). The CDR3 is made up of 19 amino acids. Trimming left V 0 bases short and J 0 bases short, with 21 bases between. The germline CDR1 and CDR2 sequences are SGHNT and YENEEA. This CDR3 reads CASSLDRGGLAGSSYEQYF. CDR3 nucleotide sequence: TGTGCCAGCAGCTTAGACCGAGGGGGGTTGGCGGGCAGCTCCTACGAGCAGTACTTC.

The chain uses TRBV6-1 and TRBJ2-5; 11 nucleotides match TRBD2. The CDR3 is 14 residues long. J lost 7 bases, V lost 6 bases, and 7 bases had no gene match. Germline CDR1 MNHNS, CDR2 SASEGT. The CDR3 coding sequence is TGTGCCAGCAGGCCGGGACTAGCGGTTGTGACCCAGTACTTC. Protein sequence: CASRPGLAVVTQYF.

This clonotype was recorded a few times. The V and J genes are TRBV7-3 and TRBJ1-1; a weak D match, TRBD1 (5 bases). Germline CDR1 and CDR2: SGHTA and FQGTGA. V was shortened by 0 bases and J by 0 bases, with 11 bases between the two germline ends. The CDR3 is 16 residues long. CDR3 in DNA: TGTGCCAGCAGCTTAACCGGCGGGACGGTGAACACTGAAGCTTTCTTT. Translating gives CASSLTGGTVNTEAFF.

The rearrangement joins TRBV29-1 to TRBJ1-6; no clear D. The CDR3 is 13 amino acids. Deletions cut 4 bases from V and 7 bases from J, with 11 bases between. In germline, CDR1 is SQVTM, CDR2 ANQGSEA. Written as DNA, the CDR3 is TGCAGCGTTGGTCAGGACCAAAATTCACCCCTCCACTTT. Amino acid sequence: CSVGQDQNSPLHF. The full variable domain, in which reference TRBV29-1 and TRBJ1-6 provide the parts outside the CDR3, is SAVISQKPSRDICQRGTSLTIQCQVDSQVTMMFWYRQQPGQSLTLIATANQGSEATYESGFVIDKFPISRPNLTFSTLTVSNMSPEDSSIYLCSVGQDQNSPLHFGNGTRLTVT.

V and J are TRBV1 and TRBJ2-5; the tabulated D call, TRBD2, remains unverified against the DNA. TRBV1 is assigned pseudogene status. The CDR3 has 16 amino acids. The CDR3 nucleotides read TGCACCAGCAGCCAAGGGAAGGGTAGCGGGAAAGAGACCCAGTACTTC. Residues: CTSSQGKGSGKETQYF.

Only a few counts were recorded for this clonotype. The chain joins TRBV15 to TRBJ2-7, with 8 bases matching TRBD2. Germline CDR1 reads LNHNV; CDR2 reads YYDKDF (reference sequence). Unmatched junction bases numbered 10, after V lost 0 bases and J lost 6 bases. The CDR3 is 16 amino acids. The CDR3 region has the DNA TGTGCCACCAGCAGAGACCATACGGGGACTAGTAGCGAGCAGTACTTC. Protein sequence: CATSRDHTGTSSEQYF.

The chain recombines TRBV7-9 with TRBJ2-1, with TRBD2 identical over 8 bases. Germline lookup yields CDR1 SEHNR and CDR2 FQNEAQ (reference sequence). V shed 0 bases and J 8 bases; nucleotides not matched to a gene: 12. This CDR3 comprises 17 residues. The DNA for the CDR3 is TGTGCCAGCAGCTTAGCGACCGGGACTAGTCTAATCGATGAGCAGTTCTTC. The encoded protein is CASSLATGTSLIDEQFF.

This clonotype was counted only a few times. The chain carries TRBV20-1 and TRBJ1-2; TRBD1 matches 7 bases. Germline assignment: CDR1 DFQATT and CDR2 SNEGSKA (reference sequence). The CDR3 is made up of 13 amino acids. V gave up 0 bases and J gave up 4 bases; unmatched junction bases: 2. CDR3 in amino acids: CSARDGTAYGYTF. CDR3 nucleotide sequence: TGCAGTGCTAGAGATGGGACAGCCTATGGCTACACCTTC.

This clonotype was seen only a few times. J is TRBJ2-7 and V is TRBV20-1; D is ambiguous. CDR3 length: 15 residues. V lost 4 bases and J lost 4, with 20 bases in between. Per germline, CDR1 DFQATT and CDR2 SNEGSKA (reference sequence). CDR3 DNA: TGCAGTGCTACAAAATCCGTTAGCCCCGCTTACGAGCAGTACTTC. Its translation: CSATKSVSPAYEQYF.

This rearrangement joins TRBV15 to TRBJ2-3; perhaps TRBD2 as D (6 bases). Germline CDR1 LNHNV, CDR2 YYDKDF (reference sequence). This CDR3 region has 15 residues. V lost 1 base and J 4 bases, leaving 12 bases between the germline ends. CDR3 region: CATSRGASVADTQYF. The CDR3 DNA sequence: TGTGCCACCAGCAGAGGGGCTAGCGTGGCAGATACGCAGTATTTT.

The chain carries TRBV6-5 and TRBJ2-7; D is perhaps TRBD2 (5 bases). V lost 0 bases and J 5 bases, leaving 14 bases between the germline ends. The germline V gene has CDR1 MNHEY and CDR2 SVGAGI. This CDR3 is 15 amino acids long. The CDR3 DNA reads TGTGCCAGCAGTTACTCGAGCCTAGCTATCCACGAGCAGTACTTC. Encoded protein: CASSYSSLAIHEQYF.

The V and J genes are TRBV19 and TRBJ1-2; D may be TRBD1 (6 bases). The V and J ends lost 5 bases and 4 bases respectively, with 14 bases between them. The CDR3 loop spans 14 amino acids. Germline-derived CDR1 and CDR2 are LNHDA and SQIVND (reference sequence). The CDR3 reads CASSQPGHRYGYTF. In DNA, the CDR3 is TGTGCCAGTAGTCAACCGGGACACCGCTATGGCTACACCTTC.

This clonotype was detected only a few times. The rearrangement uses TRBV6-1 and TRBJ2-2; perhaps TRBD2 as D (5 bases). Germline assignment: CDR1 MNHNS and CDR2 SASEGT. The CDR3 contains 16 residues. Trimming pared 0 bases from V and 5 bases from J, leaving 13 bases between. The CDR3: CASSEASYPGTGELFF. As DNA, the CDR3 is TGTGCCAGCAGTGAAGCTTCCTACCCGGGGACCGGGGAGCTGTTTTTT.

CDR3 residues: CASSRGGSANSGANVLTF. The CDR3 DNA reads TGTGCCAGCAGCCGTGGCGGGAGCGCGAACTCTGGGGCCAACGTCCTGACTTTC. V gene TRBV5-4 combines with J gene TRBJ2-6; 7 positions agree with TRBD2. J was trimmed by 0 bases and V by 4 bases; bases with no gene match: 10. Germline V lookup: CDR1 SGHNT, CDR2 YYREEE (reference sequence). The CDR3 sequence is 18 residues long. The entire variable domain, with the rest obtained from reference TRBV5-4 and TRBJ2-6, is as follows: ETGVTQSPTHLIKTRGQQVTLRCSSQSGHNTVSWYQQALGQGPQFIFQYYREEENGRGNFPPRFSGLQFPNYSSELNVNALELDDSALYLCASSRGGSANSGANVLTFGAGSRLTVL.

This rearrangement joins TRBV30 to TRBJ1-5; D is undetermined. Trimming left V 1 base short and J 2 bases short, with 12 bases between. The CDR3 contains 15 residues. The germline CDR1 and CDR2 sequences are GTSNPN and SVGIG (reference sequence). CDR3 sequence: CAWSELGVGNQPQHF. In DNA form, the CDR3 reads TGTGCCTGGAGTGAACTTGGGGTGGGCAATCAGCCCCAGCATTTT.